Listed below are T cell receptor beta chains from one sample, sequenced in a study of spatial heterogeneity in lung cancer. TCRdb reprocessed the 5' RACE reads via MiXCR and lists one record per CDR3 protein. This sample has about 92,000 distinct CDR3 sequences, with approximately 12% found just once. The sample consisted of PBMCs, taken at surgery. The receptors were sampled from a male donor with early-stage non-small cell lung cancer. Each CDR3 is given with its conserved first and last residue. The order of the fields is D gene, clone size, J gene, V gene, CDR3 DNA, CDR3 protein. D genes are given only for firm matches. Clone sizes are given selectively: once, few, many, or a class where the clone is expanded.

d_gene: TRBD1
abundance: NA
j_gene: TRBJ2-7
v_gene: TRBV5-4
CDR3nt: TGTGCCAGCAGCTTGATGGGACAGGGGTACGAGCAGTACTTC
CDR3aa: CASSLMGQGYEQYF

d_gene: TRBD2
abundance: many
j_gene: TRBJ2-1
v_gene: TRBV6-5
CDR3nt: TGTGCCAGCAGTTACCCGACTAGCGGGGGGAATGAGCAGTTCTTC
CDR3aa: CASSYPTSGGNEQFF

d_gene: NA
abundance: many
j_gene: TRBJ2-7
v_gene: TRBV19
CDR3nt: TGTGCCAGTAGCGGGGGAAGCTACGAGCAGTACTTC
CDR3aa: CASSGGSYEQYF

d_gene: TRBD1
abundance: NA
j_gene: TRBJ2-1
v_gene: TRBV6-1
CDR3nt: TGTGCCAGCAGTGCCTCGACAGGGGTCTGGGATGAGCAGTTCTTC
CDR3aa: CASSASTGVWDEQFF

d_gene: NA
abundance: few
j_gene: TRBJ2-3
v_gene: TRBV12-3/TRBV12-4
CDR3nt: TGTGCCAGCAGTTTCGGCGGGATGGGGACAGATACGCAGTATTTT
CDR3aa: CASSFGGMGTDTQYF

d_gene: NA
abundance: NA
j_gene: TRBJ1-5
v_gene: TRBV6-2/TRBV6-3
CDR3nt: TGTGCCAGCCTCCGTAGGGCAGGGGATAATCAGCCCCAGCATTTT
CDR3aa: CASLRRAGDNQPQHF

d_gene: NA
abundance: many
j_gene: TRBJ2-1
v_gene: TRBV9
CDR3nt: TGTGCCAGCAGCGTAGAACCCGACAGCTCCTACAATGAGCAGTTCTTC
CDR3aa: CASSVEPDSSYNEQFF

d_gene: TRBD2
abundance: many
j_gene: TRBJ2-1
v_gene: TRBV27
CDR3nt: TGTGCCAGCAGCCATCGAGCGGGGGCCTACAATGAGCAGTTCTTC
CDR3aa: CASSHRAGAYNEQFF

d_gene: NA
abundance: NA
j_gene: TRBJ1-1
v_gene: TRBV4-3
CDR3nt: TGCGCCAGCAGCCAAGTTATTGGCAGGGAAGCTTTCTTT
CDR3aa: CASSQVIGREAFF

d_gene: NA
abundance: NA
j_gene: TRBJ2-1
v_gene: TRBV20-1
CDR3nt: TGCAGTGCTAACCGGGGTCGGGAGCAGTTCTTC
CDR3aa: CSANRGREQFF

d_gene: TRBD2
abundance: few
j_gene: TRBJ2-2
v_gene: TRBV7-2
CDR3nt: TGTGCCAGCAGCCCTGGACTAGCGGGGAACACCGGGGAGCTGTTTTTT
CDR3aa: CASSPGLAGNTGELFF

d_gene: NA
abundance: NA
j_gene: TRBJ2-2
v_gene: TRBV18
CDR3nt: TGTGCCAGCTCACCAATAGCGACGAACACCGGGGAGCTGTTTTTT
CDR3aa: CASSPIATNTGELFF

d_gene: NA
abundance: many
j_gene: TRBJ1-1
v_gene: TRBV12-3/TRBV12-4
CDR3nt: TGTGCCAGCAGTTTAGGGGGGTCAATGAACACTGAAGCTTTCTTT
CDR3aa: CASSLGGSMNTEAFF

d_gene: NA
abundance: NA
j_gene: TRBJ2-7
v_gene: TRBV10-3
CDR3nt: TGTGCCATCAGTGAGGTAGCGGCTTCTAGTGAGCAGTACTTC
CDR3aa: CAISEVAASSEQYF

d_gene: NA
abundance: NA
j_gene: TRBJ2-7
v_gene: TRBV14
CDR3nt: TGTGCCAGCAGCCAATATAGCGGCAGGCCCTACGAGCAGTACTTC
CDR3aa: CASSQYSGRPYEQYF

d_gene: NA
abundance: NA
j_gene: TRBJ2-1
v_gene: TRBV20-1
CDR3nt: TGCAGTGCTAGACCAGCGCACTCCTACAATGAGCAGTTCTTC
CDR3aa: CSARPAHSYNEQFF

d_gene: NA
abundance: few
j_gene: TRBJ2-2
v_gene: TRBV7-2
CDR3nt: TGTGCCAGCAGCTTAGCGCCCTGGGACACCGGGGAGCTGTTTTTT
CDR3aa: CASSLAPWDTGELFF

d_gene: NA
abundance: few
j_gene: TRBJ2-3
v_gene: TRBV29-1
CDR3nt: TGCAGCGTTGATTTTGGAATGGGGGGGGCCCACACAGATACGCAGTATTTT
CDR3aa: CSVDFGMGGAHTDTQYF

d_gene: NA
abundance: few
j_gene: TRBJ2-7
v_gene: TRBV7-8
CDR3nt: TGTGCCAGCAGCTTATCTACGAACTCCTACGAGCAGTACTTC
CDR3aa: CASSLSTNSYEQYF

d_gene: NA
abundance: few
j_gene: TRBJ2-3
v_gene: TRBV2
CDR3nt: TGTGCCAGCAGTGGCGGGGGCAGAGAGACAGATACGCAGTATTTT
CDR3aa: CASSGGGRETDTQYF

d_gene: TRBD1
abundance: many
j_gene: TRBJ2-5
v_gene: TRBV4-2
CDR3nt: TGTGCCAGCAGCCAAAATCCGGGACAGGGGGCCGAGACCCAGTACTTC
CDR3aa: CASSQNPGQGAETQYF

d_gene: NA
abundance: many
j_gene: TRBJ1-5
v_gene: TRBV20-1
CDR3nt: TGCAGTGCTAGAGTTTTGGACAATCAGCCCCAGCATTTT
CDR3aa: CSARVLDNQPQHF

d_gene: TRBD1
abundance: few
j_gene: TRBJ2-3
v_gene: TRBV7-2
CDR3nt: TGTGCCAGCAGCGCCACAGGGGTCCCACGCACAGATACGCAGTATTTT
CDR3aa: CASSATGVPRTDTQYF

d_gene: TRBD2
abundance: NA
j_gene: TRBJ2-3
v_gene: TRBV28
CDR3nt: TGTGCCAGCAGTTTGGTAGGCTCGGGGAGGGGTACGCAGTATTTT
CDR3aa: CASSLVGSGRGTQYF

d_gene: TRBD1
abundance: few
j_gene: TRBJ2-2
v_gene: TRBV6-2/TRBV6-3
CDR3nt: TGTGCCAGCAGTCCCCTCCGGGACAGGGGACTGAACACCGGGGAGCTGTTTTTT
CDR3aa: CASSPLRDRGLNTGELFF

d_gene: TRBD2
abundance: NA
j_gene: TRBJ2-1
v_gene: TRBV4-3
CDR3nt: TGCGCCAGCAGCCAAGTAGGACTAGCGGGAGGCTATGAGCAGTTCTTC
CDR3aa: CASSQVGLAGGYEQFF

d_gene: TRBD2
abundance: NA
j_gene: TRBJ2-7
v_gene: TRBV28
CDR3nt: TGTGCCAGCAGTTCCCTGACTAGCGGGGTGATGTACGAGCAGTACTTC
CDR3aa: CASSSLTSGVMYEQYF

d_gene: NA
abundance: few
j_gene: TRBJ1-2
v_gene: TRBV7-2
CDR3nt: TGTGCCAGCAGCCCCGCGCAATATAACTATGGCTACACCTTC
CDR3aa: CASSPAQYNYGYTF

d_gene: NA
abundance: NA
j_gene: TRBJ2-2
v_gene: TRBV9
CDR3nt: TGTGCCAGCAGCGTAGAGCTCACCGGGGAGCTGTTTTTT
CDR3aa: CASSVELTGELFF

d_gene: NA
abundance: many
j_gene: TRBJ2-3
v_gene: TRBV6-2/TRBV6-3
CDR3nt: TGTGCCAGCAGCGGAAGCACAGATACGCAGTATTTT
CDR3aa: CASSGSTDTQYF

d_gene: NA
abundance: many
j_gene: TRBJ2-1
v_gene: TRBV29-1
CDR3nt: TGCAGCGTTGTCAGGACCAGCTACAATGAGCAGTTCTTC
CDR3aa: CSVVRTSYNEQFF

d_gene: NA
abundance: NA
j_gene: TRBJ2-5
v_gene: TRBV7-8
CDR3nt: TGTGCCAGCAGCTTAGAAGGCAGGGCGAGAGAGACCCAGTACTTC
CDR3aa: CASSLEGRARETQYF

d_gene: TRBD1
abundance: few
j_gene: TRBJ2-3
v_gene: TRBV20-1
CDR3nt: TGCAGTGCTAGAGATTCCCAGGGGGCGTCAGATACGCAGTATTTT
CDR3aa: CSARDSQGASDTQYF

d_gene: NA
abundance: once
j_gene: TRBJ2-5
v_gene: TRBV7-9
CDR3nt: TGTGCCAGCAGCTTAGAGGGGGTTACAGACTTC
CDR3aa: CASSLEGVTDF

d_gene: NA
abundance: NA
j_gene: TRBJ2-1
v_gene: TRBV29-1
CDR3nt: TGCAGCGTCGGGGTGTTTGGATACAATGAGCAGTTCTTC
CDR3aa: CSVGVFGYNEQFF

d_gene: NA
abundance: NA
j_gene: TRBJ2-2
v_gene: TRBV28
CDR3nt: TGTGCCAGCAGTTTAATGAGGAACACCGGGGAGCTGTTTTTT
CDR3aa: CASSLMRNTGELFF

d_gene: TRBD2
abundance: NA
j_gene: TRBJ2-3
v_gene: TRBV7-2
CDR3nt: TGTGCCAGCAGCTTAAGACTAGCGGGAGCGGTCACAGATACGCAGTATTTT
CDR3aa: CASSLRLAGAVTDTQYF

d_gene: TRBD1
abundance: many
j_gene: TRBJ2-3
v_gene: TRBV5-1
CDR3nt: TGTGCCAGCTCACCAGGGGGCGGCACAGATACGCAGTATTTT
CDR3aa: CASSPGGGTDTQYF

d_gene: TRBD2
abundance: few
j_gene: TRBJ2-5
v_gene: TRBV4-3
CDR3nt: TGCGCCAGCAGCCATGGGACTAGCCCCCGGCAAGAGACCCAGTACTTC
CDR3aa: CASSHGTSPRQETQYF

d_gene: NA
abundance: many
j_gene: TRBJ2-3
v_gene: TRBV7-3
CDR3nt: TGTGCCAGCAGCTTAGCACAAAGCACAGATACGCAGTATTTT
CDR3aa: CASSLAQSTDTQYF

d_gene: NA
abundance: NA
j_gene: TRBJ2-7
v_gene: TRBV29-1
CDR3nt: TGCAGCGTTGTGGCGCAGGGTGCGGGCTACGAGCAGTACTTC
CDR3aa: CSVVAQGAGYEQYF

d_gene: TRBD2
abundance: few
j_gene: TRBJ2-1
v_gene: TRBV20-1
CDR3nt: TGCAGTGCTGCGCCGGGAGGGAATGAGCAGTTCTTC
CDR3aa: CSAAPGGNEQFF

d_gene: NA
abundance: NA
j_gene: TRBJ1-2
v_gene: TRBV27
CDR3nt: TGTGCCAGCGGAGGGATGGGGGGCTACACCTTC
CDR3aa: CASGGMGGYTF

d_gene: TRBD1
abundance: NA
j_gene: TRBJ2-7
v_gene: TRBV9
CDR3nt: TGTGCCAGCAGCGTAGGTGGGCAGGGGGCCTATGAGCAGTACTTC
CDR3aa: CASSVGGQGAYEQYF

d_gene: TRBD1
abundance: many
j_gene: TRBJ2-1
v_gene: TRBV10-3
CDR3nt: TGTGCCATCAGTGCCCAGGGGGCGAATGAGCAGTTCTTC
CDR3aa: CAISAQGANEQFF